Presented here are 13 T cell receptor beta chains from one specimen sequenced in a study of T cells in Graves' hyperthyroidism and ophthalmopathy. RNA transcripts gave rise to amplified TCR beta CDR3 regions. First-round RT-PCR targeting the TCR CDR3 was performed with the HTBI primer set. TCRdb reprocessed the multiplex PCR reads via MiXCR and lists one record per CDR3 protein. The sample shows around 360,000 distinct CDR3 sequences, about 15% of them seen only once. The sequencing input was blood. These receptors originate from an older woman with Graves' ophthalmopathy.

The J gene is TRBJ1-6, the V gene TRBV11-2; TRBD1 matches 9 bases. The germline CDR1 and CDR2 sequences are SGHAT and FQNNGV. V was pared by 0 bases and J by 9 bases, with 9 bases of the junction left unmatched. The CDR3 extends over 17 amino acids. This CDR3 is CASSLETGGIVRSPLHF. The CDR3 bases are TGTGCCAGCAGCTTAGAAACAGGGGGCATCGTCCGTTCACCCCTCCACTTT.

This clonotype was observed many times. The J gene is TRBJ2-1, the V gene TRBV5-6; D not certain. This CDR3 region has 15 residues. CDR1 and CDR2 (germline): SGHDT, YYEEEE. Trimming took off 1 base at V and 7 bases at J, with 15 bases between the two ends. Here the CDR3 DNA reads TGTGCCAGCAGCTTGTCGGCCCGGCTTGGGAATGAGCAGTTCTTC. Protein: CASSLSARLGNEQFF. Based on the CDR3 plus reference TRBV5-6 and TRBJ2-1, the full variable domain is DAGVTQSPTHLIKTRGQQVTLRCSPKSGHDTVSWYQQALGQGPQFIFQYYEEEERQRGNFPDRFSGHQFPNYSSELNVNALLLGDSALYLCASSLSARLGNEQFFGPGTRLTVL.

This clonotype came up many times. This chain links TRBV28 with TRBJ1-2; D may be TRBD1 (5 bases). This CDR3 spans 13 amino acids. With 11 bases removed from V and 1 base from J, the gap between germline ends came to 14 bases. Germline CDR1 is MDHEN and CDR2 is SYDVKM. The CDR3: CASRTGGNYGYTF. The CDR3 DNA is TGTGCCTCTAGAACGGGGGGTAACTATGGCTACACCTTC.

This clonotype has a count of ten or more. This rearrangement joins TRBV2 to TRBJ2-3; D call uncertain. Germline V gene lookup returns CDR1 SNHLY and CDR2 FYNNEI. The CDR3 is made up of 10 amino acids. CDR3 in amino acids: CVTRTDTQYF. As DNA, the CDR3 is TGTGTGACCCGAACAGATACGCAGTATTTT.

In its sample, this clonotype was seen many times. This rearrangement joins TRBV18 to TRBJ2-3; D is undetermined. The CDR3 sequence is 11 residues long. Trimming pared 3 bases from V and 3 bases from J, leaving 1 base between. Germline CDR1 is KGHSH and CDR2 is LQKENI. Here the CDR3 DNA reads TGTGCCAGCTCACCGACAGATACGCAGTATTTT. It is translated as CASSPTDTQYF.

The chain couples TRBV12-3 or TRBV12-4 to TRBJ1-1, with D perhaps matching TRBD1 (6 bases). This CDR3 has 13 residues. Trimming removed 4 bases from V and 5 bases from J, with 11 bases in between. CDR3 protein: CASSSFQGTEAFF. In DNA, the CDR3 is TGTGCCAGCAGTTCCTTTCAGGGGACTGAAGCTTTCTTT.

This clonotype has just one count. V usage is TRBV28 and J usage is TRBJ1-1; 7 bases agree with TRBD1. After removal of 6 bases from V and 0 bases from J, the junction contained 1 base not matched to a gene. Germline loops: CDR1 MDHEN, CDR2 SYDVKM. CDR3 length: 13 residues. The CDR3 loop reads CASRDRLNTEAFF. The CDR3 bases are TGTGCCAGCAGGGACAGGTTGAACACTGAAGCTTTCTTT.

There are many counts of this clonotype. V usage is TRBV6-1 and J usage is TRBJ2-7; D ambiguous. Germline V gene lookup returns CDR1 MNHNS and CDR2 SASEGT. Trimming stripped 5 bases from V and 2 bases from J, with 16 bases between. There are 15 residues in the CDR3. The CDR3 DNA follows: TGTGCCAGCAGTTTATCCCCAGCCTACCCCTACGAGCAGTACTTC. Protein sequence: CASSLSPAYPYEQYF.

CDR3 protein: CASLGTGPGSYNEQFF. In DNA form, the CDR3 reads TGTGCCAGCCTGGGGACAGGGCCGGGATCCTACAATGAGCAGTTCTTC. This sequence joins TRBV2 and TRBJ2-1; 9 bases are shared with TRBD1. CDR1 is SNHLY and CDR2 is FYNNEI in the germline V gene. The CDR3 runs 16 residues. V lost 8 bases and J lost 1; bases outside the gene matches: 9.

This clonotype has a count of ten or more. This CDR3 reads CSAPDSGPLNEQFF. DNA for the CDR3: TGCAGTGCTCCCGATAGCGGGCCCTTGAATGAGCAGTTCTTC. The chain is built from TRBV20-1 and TRBJ2-1; 7 nucleotides agree with TRBD2. V was pared by 5 bases and J by 7 bases, with 11 bases of the junction left unmatched. Germline V gene sequence: CDR1 DFQATT, CDR2 SNEGSKA (reference sequence). CDR3 length: 14 amino acids.

In its sample, this clonotype ranks as medium-sized. This sequence joins TRBV3-1 and TRBJ2-3; a weak D match, TRBD2 (5 bases). Germline V gene data show CDR1 as LGHDT and CDR2 as YNNKEL (reference sequence). The CDR3 sequence is 13 residues long. Trimming cost V 6 bases and J 4 bases, with 11 bases left between them. CDR3 loop: CASRVGAADTQYF. In DNA form, the CDR3 reads TGTGCCAGCAGGGTGGGAGCGGCAGATACGCAGTATTTT.

This rearrangement joins TRBV28 to TRBJ2-3, with TRBD2 matching 10 bases. This CDR3 spans 15 amino acids. V lost 4 bases, J lost 0 bases, and 1 base stayed unmatched. Germline lookup yields CDR1 MDHEN and CDR2 SYDVKM. The CDR3 DNA sequence: TGTGCCAGCAGTTGGGGACTAGCGAGCACAGATACGCAGTATTTT. It translates to CASSWGLASTDTQYF.

This clonotype has a count of ten or more. This sequence joins TRBV18 and TRBJ1-2; D is unclear. This CDR3 has 13 residues. Trimming stripped 2 bases from V and 8 bases from J, with 12 bases between. Germline assignment: CDR1 KGHSH and CDR2 LQKENI. CDR3 bases: TGTGCCAGCTCACCAATGATTGGGGAAGGCTACACCTTC. This translates into CASSPMIGEGYTF.